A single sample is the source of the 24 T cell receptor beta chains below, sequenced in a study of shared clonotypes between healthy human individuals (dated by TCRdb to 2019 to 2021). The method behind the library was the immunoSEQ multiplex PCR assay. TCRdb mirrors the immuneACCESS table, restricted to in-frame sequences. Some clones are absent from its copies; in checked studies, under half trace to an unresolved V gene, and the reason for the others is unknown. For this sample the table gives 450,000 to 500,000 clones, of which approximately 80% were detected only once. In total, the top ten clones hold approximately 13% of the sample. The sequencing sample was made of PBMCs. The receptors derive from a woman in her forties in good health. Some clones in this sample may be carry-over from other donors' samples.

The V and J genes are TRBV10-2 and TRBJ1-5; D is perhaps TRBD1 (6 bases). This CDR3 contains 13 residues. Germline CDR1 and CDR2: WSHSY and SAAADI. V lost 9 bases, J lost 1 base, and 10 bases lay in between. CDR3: CASSGTSNQPQHF. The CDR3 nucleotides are TGCGCCAGTAGCGGGACAAGCAATCAGCCCCAGCATTTT.

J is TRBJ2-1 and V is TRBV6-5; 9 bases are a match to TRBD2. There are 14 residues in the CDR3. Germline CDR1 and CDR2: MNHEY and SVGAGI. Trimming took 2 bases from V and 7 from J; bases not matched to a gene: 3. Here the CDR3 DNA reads TGTGCCAGCAGTTACGGCCTAGCGGGAAATGAGCAGTTCTTC. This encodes CASSYGLAGNEQFF.

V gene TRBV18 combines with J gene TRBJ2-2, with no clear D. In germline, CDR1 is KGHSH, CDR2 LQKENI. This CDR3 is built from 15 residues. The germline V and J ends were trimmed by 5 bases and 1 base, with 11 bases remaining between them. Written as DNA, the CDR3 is TGTGCCAGCTCATTCCTACGGGTGAACACCGGGGAGCTGTTTTTT. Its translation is CASSFLRVNTGELFF.

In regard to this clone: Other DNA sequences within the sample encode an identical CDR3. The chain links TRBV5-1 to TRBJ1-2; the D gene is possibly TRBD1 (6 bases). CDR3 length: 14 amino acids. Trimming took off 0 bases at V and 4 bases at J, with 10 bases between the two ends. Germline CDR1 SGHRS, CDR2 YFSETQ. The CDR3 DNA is TGCGCCAGCAGCTTGGAAGGGGGAGGCTATGGCTACACCTTC. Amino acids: CASSLEGGGYGYTF. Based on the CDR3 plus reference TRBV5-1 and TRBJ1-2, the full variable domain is KAGVTQTPRYLIKTRGQQVTLSCSPISGHRSVSWYQQTPGQGLQFLFEYFSETQRNKGNFPGRFSGRQFSNSRSEMNVSTLELGDSALYLCASSLEGGGYGYTFGSGTRLTVV.

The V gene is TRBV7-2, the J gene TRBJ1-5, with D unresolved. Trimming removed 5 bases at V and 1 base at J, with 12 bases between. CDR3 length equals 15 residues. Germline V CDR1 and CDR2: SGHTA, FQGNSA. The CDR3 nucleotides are TGTGCCAGCAGCCAAGCCCCTCCCAGCAATCAGCCCCAGCATTTT. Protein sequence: CASSQAPPSNQPQHF.

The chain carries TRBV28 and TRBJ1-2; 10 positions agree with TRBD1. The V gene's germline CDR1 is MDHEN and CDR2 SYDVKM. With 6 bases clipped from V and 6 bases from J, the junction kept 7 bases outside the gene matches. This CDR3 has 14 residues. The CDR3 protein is CASSTTGTGDGYTF. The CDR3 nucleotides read TGTGCCAGCAGCACCACCGGGACAGGGGATGGCTACACCTTC.

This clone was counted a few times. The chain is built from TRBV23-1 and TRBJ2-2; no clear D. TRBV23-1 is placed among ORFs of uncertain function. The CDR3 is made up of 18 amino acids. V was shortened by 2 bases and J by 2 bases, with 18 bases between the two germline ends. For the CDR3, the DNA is TGCGCCAGCAGTCAAGGCCCCCTACGAGCAGCTAACACCGGGGAGCTGTTTTTT. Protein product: CASSQGPLRAANTGELFF.

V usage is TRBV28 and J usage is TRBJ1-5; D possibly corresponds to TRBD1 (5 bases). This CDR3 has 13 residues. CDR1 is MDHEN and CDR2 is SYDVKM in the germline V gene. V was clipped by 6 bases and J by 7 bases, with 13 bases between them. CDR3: CASRESGVQPQHF. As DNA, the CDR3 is TGTGCCAGCAGGGAATCGGGGGTACAGCCCCAGCATTTT.

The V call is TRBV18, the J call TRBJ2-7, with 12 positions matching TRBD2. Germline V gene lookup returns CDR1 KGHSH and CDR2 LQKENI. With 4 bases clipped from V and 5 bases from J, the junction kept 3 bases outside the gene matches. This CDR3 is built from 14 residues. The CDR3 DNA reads TGTGCCAGCTCACGACTAGCGGGAGAGGACGAGCAGTACTTC. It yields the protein CASSRLAGEDEQYF.

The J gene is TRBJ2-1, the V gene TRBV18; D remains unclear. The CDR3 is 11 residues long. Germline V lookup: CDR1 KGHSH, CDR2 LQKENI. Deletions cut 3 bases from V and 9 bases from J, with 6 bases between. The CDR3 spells CASSPSGEQFF. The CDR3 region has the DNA TGTGCCAGCTCACCTTCTGGTGAGCAGTTCTTC.

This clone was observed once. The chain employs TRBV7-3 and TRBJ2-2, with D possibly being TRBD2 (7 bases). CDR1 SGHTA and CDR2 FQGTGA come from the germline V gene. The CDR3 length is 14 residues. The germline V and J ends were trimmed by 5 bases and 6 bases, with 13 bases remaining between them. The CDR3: CASSPGGHAGELFF. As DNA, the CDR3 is TGTGCCAGCAGCCCGGGGGGCCATGCCGGGGAGCTGTTTTTT.

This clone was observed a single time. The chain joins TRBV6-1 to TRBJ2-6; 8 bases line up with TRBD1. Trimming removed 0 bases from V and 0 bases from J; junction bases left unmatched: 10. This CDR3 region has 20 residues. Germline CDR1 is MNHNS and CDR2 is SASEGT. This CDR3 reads CASSEAAGTGSFSGANVLTF. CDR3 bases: TGTGCCAGCAGTGAAGCGGCGGGGACAGGAAGCTTCTCTGGGGCCAACGTCCTGACTTTC.

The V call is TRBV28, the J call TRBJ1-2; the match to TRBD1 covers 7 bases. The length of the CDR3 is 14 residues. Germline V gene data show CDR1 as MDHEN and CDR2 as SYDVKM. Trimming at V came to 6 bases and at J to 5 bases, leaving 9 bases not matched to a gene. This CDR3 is CASSPEQGGYGYTF. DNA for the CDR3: TGTGCCAGCAGCCCGGAGCAGGGGGGGTATGGCTACACCTTC.

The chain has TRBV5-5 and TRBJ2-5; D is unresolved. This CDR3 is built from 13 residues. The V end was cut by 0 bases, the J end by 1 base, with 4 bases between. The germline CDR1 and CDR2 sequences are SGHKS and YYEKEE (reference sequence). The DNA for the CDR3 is TGTGCCAGCAGCTTGGACTCCCAAGAGACCCAGTACTTC. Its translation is CASSLDSQETQYF.

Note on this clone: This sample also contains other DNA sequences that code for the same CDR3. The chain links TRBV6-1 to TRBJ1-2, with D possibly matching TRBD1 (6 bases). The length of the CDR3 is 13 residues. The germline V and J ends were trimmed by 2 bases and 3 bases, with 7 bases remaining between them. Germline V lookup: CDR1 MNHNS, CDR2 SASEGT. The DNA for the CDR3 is TGTGCCAGCAGTGAAAACAGGGACTATGGCTACACCTTC. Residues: CASSENRDYGYTF.

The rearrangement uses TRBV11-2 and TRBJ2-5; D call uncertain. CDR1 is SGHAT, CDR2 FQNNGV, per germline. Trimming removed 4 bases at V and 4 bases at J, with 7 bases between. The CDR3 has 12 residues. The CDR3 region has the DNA TGTGCCAGCAGCTCAAGAGGAGAGACCCAGTACTTC. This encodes CASSSRGETQYF.

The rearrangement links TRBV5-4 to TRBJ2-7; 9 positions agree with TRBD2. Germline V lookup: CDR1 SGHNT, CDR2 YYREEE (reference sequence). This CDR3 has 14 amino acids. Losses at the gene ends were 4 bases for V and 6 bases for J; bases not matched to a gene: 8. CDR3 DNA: TGTGCCAGCAGCCCCCCGGGACTAGCTTTCGAGCAGTACTTC. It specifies CASSPPGLAFEQYF.

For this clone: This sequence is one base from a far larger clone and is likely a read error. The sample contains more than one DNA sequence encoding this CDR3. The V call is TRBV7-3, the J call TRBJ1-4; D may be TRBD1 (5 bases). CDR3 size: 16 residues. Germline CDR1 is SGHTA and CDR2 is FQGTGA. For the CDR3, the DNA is TGTGCCAGTAGCTCTCGGGACCCTGCAACTAATGAAAAACTGTTTTTT. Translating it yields CASSSRDPATNEKLFF. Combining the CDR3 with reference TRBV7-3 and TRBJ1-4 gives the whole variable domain GAGVSQTPSNKVTEKGKYVELRCDPISGHTALYWYRQSLGQGPEFLIYFQGTGAADDSGLPNDRFFAVRPEGSVSTLKIQRTERGDSAVYLCASSSRDPATNEKLFFGSGTQLSVL.

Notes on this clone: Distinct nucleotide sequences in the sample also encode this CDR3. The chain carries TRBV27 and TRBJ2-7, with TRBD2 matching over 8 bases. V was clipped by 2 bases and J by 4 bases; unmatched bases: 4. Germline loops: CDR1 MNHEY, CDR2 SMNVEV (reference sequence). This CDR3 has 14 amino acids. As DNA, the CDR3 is TGTGCCAGCAGTTTAAGCGGGAGAGGATACGAGCAGTACTTC. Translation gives CASSLSGRGYEQYF.

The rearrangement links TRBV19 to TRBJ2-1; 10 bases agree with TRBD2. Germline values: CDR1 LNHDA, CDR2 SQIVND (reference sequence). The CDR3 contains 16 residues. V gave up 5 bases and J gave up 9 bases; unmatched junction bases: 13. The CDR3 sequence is CASSHDRDLAGAEQFF. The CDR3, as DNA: TGTGCCAGTAGTCACGACCGGGACCTAGCGGGGGCTGAGCAGTTCTTC.

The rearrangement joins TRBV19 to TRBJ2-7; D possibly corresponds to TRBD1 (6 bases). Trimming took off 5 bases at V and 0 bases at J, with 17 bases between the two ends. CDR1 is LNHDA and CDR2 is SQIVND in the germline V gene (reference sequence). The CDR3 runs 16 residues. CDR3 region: CASSDIRGSGSYEQYF. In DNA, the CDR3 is TGTGCCAGTAGTGACATCAGGGGCAGCGGCTCCTACGAGCAGTACTTC.

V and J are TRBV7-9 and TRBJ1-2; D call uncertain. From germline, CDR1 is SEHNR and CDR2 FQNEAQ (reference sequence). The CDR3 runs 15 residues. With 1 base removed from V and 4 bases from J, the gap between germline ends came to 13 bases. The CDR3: CASSLGAGAPYGYTF. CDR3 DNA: TGTGCCAGCAGCTTAGGGGCAGGTGCACCCTATGGCTACACCTTC.

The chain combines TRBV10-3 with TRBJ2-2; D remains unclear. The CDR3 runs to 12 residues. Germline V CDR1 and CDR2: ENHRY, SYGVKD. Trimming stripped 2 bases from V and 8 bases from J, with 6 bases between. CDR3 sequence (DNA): TGTGCCATCAGTGAGCATGGTGGGGAGCTGTTTTTT. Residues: CAISEHGGELFF.

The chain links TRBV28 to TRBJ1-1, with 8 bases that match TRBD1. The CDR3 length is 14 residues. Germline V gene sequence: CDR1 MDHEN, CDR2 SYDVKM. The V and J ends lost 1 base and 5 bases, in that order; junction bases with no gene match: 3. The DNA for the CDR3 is TGTGCCAGCAGTTTATCAGGGGGCGGAACTGAAGCTTTCTTT. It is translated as CASSLSGGGTEAFF.